What follows describes a single TCR beta chain. Antigen specificity is unknown. The germline V gene encodes CDR1 MNHNY and CDR2 SVGAGI (reference sequence). The ends were cut back, 5 bases at V and 0 bases at J, with 8 bases in the middle. This CDR3 has 14 residues. This sample stems from a study of cytotoxic CD8 clonotypes in ibrutinib-treated CLL. Study-level results: Clonotypes that were public were uncommon, and they contracted or stayed stable on treatment.

TCRdb keeps only in-frame clones here, not all; method: immunoSEQ multiplex PCR. The table has roughly 110,000 clones, 50% to 65% seen once. This sequence originates from a human donor with chronic lymphocytic leukemia. V is TRBV6-6 and J is TRBJ2-1; D not certain. The input for sequencing was PBMCs, taken after 24 months of ibrutinib treatment. Written as DNA, the CDR3 is TGTGCCAGCAGTGCCATGAGCTCCTACAATGAGCAGTTCTTC. Its protein is CASSAMSSYNEQFF.